The present entry profiles one T cell receptor beta chain with its context. Its matching antigen is unknown. TCRdb redid the calling of the reads with MiXCR, one entry per CDR3 protein. The repertoire consists of 200,000 to 250,000 distinct CDR3 sequences, with around 40% occurring once and the leading ten covering 55% to 60%. V dropped 4 bases and J dropped 6; count of bases not matched to a gene: 6. The CDR3 totals 14 residues. CDR1 LNHDA and CDR2 SQIVND come from the germline V gene (reference sequence). This sample stems from a study of T cell repertoires in cytomegalovirus infection. The source is a human donor in good health (CMV status not recorded). Some clones in this sample may be carry-over from other donors' samples. This specimen consisted of CD8+ T cells from cultured PBMCs, obtained from culture after CMV antigen stimulation. The rearrangement joins TRBV19 to TRBJ2-1; TRBD1 agrees at 7 bases. CDR3 protein: CASSRKGAPNEQFF. The CDR3, as DNA: TGTGCCAGTAGTAGAAAGGGGGCCCCCAATGAGCAGTTCTTC.